Presented here are 31 T cell receptor beta chains from one specimen sequenced in a study of T-cell memory formation after mild COVID-19. TCRdb called the 5' RACE reads again in MiXCR, with one record for every CDR3 protein. The sample has around 390,000 distinct CDR3 sequences, 16% seen once. Source material: PBMCs or a T cell subset sorted from them (not recorded which). The source of these receptors is a man aged 18 to 30 who had mild COVID-19 (a few samples of this study predate the infection). Cell type and time point are not known.

The chain joins TRBV6-1 to TRBJ1-2; 7 bases are a match to TRBD1. The CDR3 contains 13 residues. Germline CDR1 and CDR2: MNHNS and SASEGT. J gave up 4 bases and V 6 bases, and 5 bases lay outside the gene matches. CDR3 sequence (DNA): TGTGCCAGCAGAGCAGGACAGGTCTATGGCTACACCTTC. It codes for CASRAGQVYGYTF.

This clonotype was counted many times. The chain is built from TRBV4-3 and TRBJ2-3, with 8 bases aligning to TRBD2. J was trimmed by 5 bases and V by 2 bases; bases with no gene match: 0. Germline loops: CDR1 LGHNA, CDR2 YSLEER. This CDR3 is 13 amino acids long. CDR3 loop: CASSQTSGDTQYF. The CDR3 nucleotides read TGCGCCAGCAGCCAAACTAGCGGAGATACGCAGTATTTT.

This clonotype has only a few counts. V gene TRBV20-1 combines with J gene TRBJ2-3; D uncertain. The CDR3 contains 14 residues. Trimming took 6 bases from V and 0 from J, leaving 13 bases between them. Germline CDR1 DFQATT, CDR2 SNEGSKA (reference sequence). The CDR3: CSASGRSSTDTQYF. In nucleotides, the CDR3 is TGCAGTGCGTCCGGACGATCTAGCACAGATACGCAGTATTTT.

This clonotype was counted between two and nine times. V is TRBV4-1 and J is TRBJ1-6; 7 bases are shared with TRBD1. CDR3 size: 17 residues. From germline, CDR1 is MGHRA and CDR2 YSYEKL. V lost 3 bases, J lost 10 bases, and 15 bases stayed unmatched. The CDR3 sequence: CASSHPGQAGASSPLHF. The CDR3 bases are TGCGCCAGCAGCCATCCAGGACAGGCAGGGGCCAGCTCACCCCTCCACTTT.

The chain joins TRBV27 to TRBJ1-1; possibly TRBD1 for D (6 bases). The CDR3 has 15 amino acids. Germline values: CDR1 MNHEY, CDR2 SMNVEV (reference sequence). With 2 bases removed from V and 1 base from J, the gap between germline ends came to 11 bases. The CDR3 sequence: CASSLMGAANTEAFF. The CDR3 region has the DNA TGTGCCAGCAGTTTAATGGGGGCCGCGAACACTGAAGCTTTCTTT.

This clonotype was counted between two and nine times. V gene TRBV3-1 combines with J gene TRBJ2-2; D gene uncertain. The V end lost 3 bases, the J end lost 8 bases, and 7 bases lay between the germline ends. The CDR3 sequence is 12 residues long. Germline CDR1 is LGHDT and CDR2 is YNNKEL (reference sequence). CDR3 nucleotide sequence: TGTGCCAGCAGCCATTCGCGTGGGGAGCTGTTTTTT. Protein product: CASSHSRGELFF.

The V and J genes are TRBV11-2 and TRBJ2-1, with 9 bases matching TRBD2. CDR3 length: 16 amino acids. Germline CDR1 is SGHAT and CDR2 is FQNNGV. V gave up 7 bases and J gave up 3 bases; unmatched junction bases: 10. The CDR3: CASTRAGGRGYNEQFF. The CDR3 DNA reads as TGTGCCAGCACCCGAGCGGGGGGCCGTGGCTACAATGAGCAGTTCTTC.

The J gene is TRBJ2-3, the V gene TRBV6-2 or TRBV6-3, with D perhaps TRBD2 (6 bases). Trimming shortened V by 5 bases and J by 5 bases, and 14 bases separated the two germline ends. The CDR3 consists of 14 residues. Per germline, CDR1 MNHEY and CDR2 SVGEGT. This chain's CDR3 is CASSRRGPVDTQYF. The CDR3 bases are TGTGCCAGCAGTCGGCGGGGACCGGTAGATACGCAGTATTTT.

In this sample, this clonotype turned up a few times. The rearrangement links TRBV7-9 to TRBJ2-5, with 9 bases identical to TRBD2. CDR1 and CDR2 from the germline V gene are SEHNR and FQNEAQ (reference sequence). With V trimmed by 1 base and J by 5 bases, 5 bases remained unmatched. CDR3 length: 15 amino acids. The CDR3 loop is CASSLVGLAPETQYF. The CDR3 DNA reads as TGTGCCAGCAGCTTAGTGGGACTAGCCCCGGAGACCCAGTACTTC.

This chain links TRBV7-2 with TRBJ1-3; no definite D call. Deletions cut 2 bases from V and 2 bases from J, with 13 bases between. This CDR3 is 16 amino acids long. Per germline, CDR1 SGHTA and CDR2 FQGNSA. The CDR3 loop reads CASSLTRFGAGNTIYF. The CDR3 DNA reads as TGTGCCAGCAGCTTAACGAGGTTCGGGGCTGGAAACACCATATATTTT.

The V and J genes are TRBV4-2 and TRBJ2-3; 11 nucleotides agree with TRBD2. Germline loops: CDR1 LGHNA, CDR2 YNFKEQ. The CDR3 has 16 residues. V lost 4 bases to trimming and J lost 1 base; unmatched junction nucleotides: 4. The CDR3 DNA is TGTGCCAGCAGCCTACTAGCGGGGGTTGGCACAGATACGCAGTATTTT. Translating gives CASSLLAGVGTDTQYF.

The V gene is TRBV20-1, the J gene TRBJ2-1; 7 nucleotides align to TRBD2. CDR1 and CDR2 from the germline V gene are DFQATT and SNEGSKA (reference sequence). The length of the CDR3 is 14 residues. Trimming at V came to 7 bases and at J to 2 bases, leaving 8 bases not matched to a gene. The CDR3 is CSVNRDYTYNEQFF. CDR3 DNA sequence: TGCAGTGTAAACCGGGACTATACCTACAATGAGCAGTTCTTC.

The CDR3, as DNA: TGTGCCAGCAGCTTAGAGGTCTTTTTTAACACTGAAGCTTTCTTT. Protein product: CASSLEVFFNTEAFF. This chain uses TRBV7-6 with TRBJ1-1, with D hard to call. Trimming left V 1 base short and J 2 bases short, with 11 bases between. There are 15 residues in the CDR3. CDR1 SGHVS and CDR2 FNYEAQ come from the germline V gene.

This clonotype has at least ten counts. The genes are TRBV20-1 and TRBJ2-7; D call uncertain. V dropped 0 bases and J dropped 3 bases, with 3 bases sitting between them. There are 11 residues in the CDR3. Per germline, CDR1 DFQATT and CDR2 SNEGSKA (reference sequence). The CDR3 DNA is TGCAGTGCTAGAGATTTCTACGAGCAGTACTTC. It codes for CSARDFYEQYF.

There are a few counts of this clonotype. The chain recombines TRBV12-3 or TRBV12-4 with TRBJ2-1; D gene ambiguous. Trimming shortened V by 2 bases and J by 7 bases, and 3 bases separated the two germline ends. CDR3 size: 11 residues. The CDR3 DNA is TGTGCCAGCAGTTTATGGAATGAGCAGTTCTTC. It encodes CASSLWNEQFF.

The chain links TRBV2 to TRBJ1-5, with TRBD1 as a possible D gene (5 bases). The V gene lost 1 base and the J gene lost 7 bases, with 11 bases spanning the gap. In germline, CDR1 is SNHLY, CDR2 FYNNEI. The CDR3 extends over 14 amino acids. CDR3 in DNA: TGTGCCAGCAGTGAAGAGGGGATTCGGCAGCCCCAGCATTTT. Protein product: CASSEEGIRQPQHF.

This clonotype showed up many times. This chain links TRBV12-3 or TRBV12-4 with TRBJ1-2; perhaps TRBD1 as D (5 bases). The CDR3 covers 14 residues. The V end lost 3 bases, the J end lost 8 bases, and 16 bases lay between the germline ends. CDR3 coding DNA: TGTGCCAGCAGTTTGGAGGGTAGGGGTAGCGGCTACACCTTC. It specifies CASSLEGRGSGYTF.

The chain combines TRBV20-1 with TRBJ2-2; 7 nucleotides agree with TRBD2. This CDR3 is 17 amino acids long. Germline lookup yields CDR1 DFQATT and CDR2 SNEGSKA (reference sequence). Trimming at V came to 4 bases and at J to 1 base, leaving 12 bases not matched to a gene. The CDR3 DNA reads TGCAGTGCTACCAGAGCGGGACGGATGAAGAACACCGGGGAGCTGTTTTTT. This translates into CSATRAGRMKNTGELFF.

This rearrangement joins TRBV20-1 to TRBJ2-3, with no clear D. In germline, CDR1 is DFQATT, CDR2 SNEGSKA (reference sequence). Trimming shortened V by 3 bases and J by 3 bases, and 7 bases separated the two germline ends. The CDR3 is 12 residues long. Written as DNA, the CDR3 is TGCAGTGCTAGGAGTCGAACAGATACGCAGTATTTT. Translation gives CSARSRTDTQYF.

This clonotype came up many times. The rearrangement links TRBV7-3 to TRBJ1-1, with 10 bases matching TRBD1. V shed 5 bases and J 4 bases; nucleotides not matched to a gene: 7. CDR1 and CDR2 (germline): SGHTA, FQGTGA. The CDR3 runs to 15 residues. In DNA form, the CDR3 reads TGTGCCAGCAGCCCCGGGACAGGGGATGGCACTGAAGCTTTCTTT. Translation gives CASSPGTGDGTEAFF.

The J gene is TRBJ1-1, the V gene TRBV7-2; D remains ambiguous. Germline loops: CDR1 SGHTA, CDR2 FQGNSA. CDR3 size: 13 residues. V was clipped by 1 base and J by 11 bases, with 14 bases between them. CDR3: CASSLGSAVKAFF. The CDR3 DNA reads as TGTGCCAGCAGCTTAGGCTCGGCAGTGAAGGCTTTCTTT.

This clonotype was counted a few times. This chain connects TRBV20-1 to TRBJ2-1; unclear D gene. Germline-derived CDR1 and CDR2 are DFQATT and SNEGSKA (reference sequence). The CDR3 has 14 residues. V was pared by 6 bases and J by 2 bases, with 14 bases between. The CDR3 loop is CSAPRIGPYNEQFF. The CDR3 nucleotides are TGCAGTGCACCCCGCATCGGCCCCTACAATGAGCAGTTCTTC.

The chain joins TRBV5-1 to TRBJ1-4; D remains unclear. V was shortened by 3 bases and J by 0 bases, with 6 bases between the two germline ends. The CDR3 extends over 14 amino acids. Per germline, CDR1 SGHRS and CDR2 YFSETQ. DNA for the CDR3: TGCGCCAGCAGCTACTCTACAACTAATGAAAAACTGTTTTTT. This codes for CASSYSTTNEKLFF.

The genes are TRBV29-1 and TRBJ2-2, with 9 bases identical to TRBD1. V was clipped by 2 bases and J by 6 bases; unmatched bases: 10. Germline V gene sequence: CDR1 SQVTM, CDR2 ANQGSEA. The CDR3 has 16 amino acids. The CDR3 DNA reads TGCAGCGTTGAATTGGGGGGACAGGGAAGGGCCGGGGAGCTGTTTTTT. Encoded protein: CSVELGGQGRAGELFF.

This clonotype was recorded at least ten times. V and J are TRBV7-3 and TRBJ2-2; perhaps D is TRBD1 or TRBD2 (5 bases each). This CDR3 region has 15 residues. In germline, CDR1 is SGHTA, CDR2 FQGTGA. V was clipped by 4 bases and J by 6 bases, with 15 bases between them. The CDR3 reads CASSSTVGTAGELFF. The CDR3 coding sequence is TGTGCCAGCAGCTCCACGGTGGGGACGGCCGGGGAGCTGTTTTTT.

This clonotype appeared a few times. This sequence joins TRBV5-5 and TRBJ2-1; TRBD1 or TRBD2 may be the D gene (7 bases each). The germline V and J ends were trimmed by 4 bases and 15 bases, with 17 bases remaining between them. Germline assignment: CDR1 SGHKS and CDR2 YYEKEE (reference sequence). The CDR3 extends over 12 amino acids. As DNA, the CDR3 is TGTGCCAGCAGCAGGGGAGGGGGCGCCGCGTTCTTC. This encodes CASSRGGGAAFF.

The table lists this clonotype with a few counts. The rearrangement uses TRBV4-3 and TRBJ2-2, with TRBD2 matching over 10 bases. The CDR3 loop spans 16 amino acids. Looked up from germline, CDR1 is LGHNA and CDR2 is YSLEER. Trimming at V came to 0 bases and at J to 8 bases, leaving 6 bases not matched to a gene. In nucleotides, the CDR3 is TGCGCCAGCAGCCAAGATCCGGCTAGCGGGGGAGGGGAGCTGTTTTTT. Translation: CASSQDPASGGGELFF.

This clonotype has only a few counts. J is TRBJ2-2 and V is TRBV5-6; unclear D gene. Trimming took 4 bases from V and 0 from J, leaving 16 bases between them. Looked up from germline, CDR1 is SGHDT and CDR2 is YYEEEE. CDR3 length equals 17 residues. CDR3 residues: CASSLGPRSANTGELFF. CDR3 nucleotides: TGTGCCAGCAGCCTGGGCCCCAGGTCTGCGAACACCGGGGAGCTGTTTTTT.

The rearrangement links TRBV6-1 to TRBJ2-7; D tentatively reads TRBD1 or TRBD2 (5 bases each). The germline V gene has CDR1 MNHNS and CDR2 SASEGT. With 8 bases removed from V and 4 bases from J, the gap between germline ends came to 21 bases. The CDR3 totals 15 residues. CDR3: CASARSGPNLYEQYF. CDR3 nucleotide sequence: TGTGCCAGCGCGAGGTCGGGACCGAACCTTTACGAGCAGTACTTC.

This clonotype appeared a few times. The rearrangement uses TRBV7-9 and TRBJ2-1; maybe TRBD1 (6 bases). Trimming cost V 1 base and J 10 bases, with 8 bases left between them. From germline, CDR1 is SEHNR and CDR2 FQNEAQ (reference sequence). This CDR3 contains 12 residues. In nucleotides, the CDR3 is TGTGCCAGCAGCTTAGGGGGGCGGGAGCAGTTCTTC. It encodes CASSLGGREQFF.

This clonotype was recorded at least ten times. The chain combines TRBV5-1 with TRBJ2-3, with D unresolved. Trimming removed 0 bases at V and 0 bases at J, with 2 bases between. The CDR3 totals 13 residues. In germline, CDR1 is SGHRS, CDR2 YFSETQ. This chain's CDR3 is CASSLGSTDTQYF. In nucleotides, the CDR3 is TGCGCCAGCAGCTTGGGGAGCACAGATACGCAGTATTTT.